This T cell receptor beta chain was captured by sequencing in a study of blood T cell repertoires in COVID-19. Turning to the study itself: PBMCs, B-cell-depleted T cells, or T cells were the source of the cDNA or gDNA that made up the material.

Adults between about 18 and 95 years of age took part from more than 20 US areas. Authors' methods: Nucleated cell number was recorded as an estimate derived from reference gene primer amplification. Profiling relied on immunoSEQ multiplex PCR, and the TCRdb table lists in-frame clones only, not all of them. That table furnishes V, J and clone size, whereas the DNA furnished D and trimming. The sample consists of 300,000 to 500,000 clones, around nine tenths of them appearing once. The CDR3 length is 15 residues. V was trimmed by 3 bases and J by 6 bases, leaving 20 bases between them. Germline V gene data show CDR1 as GTSNPN and CDR2 as SVGIG (reference sequence).

V is TRBV30 and J is TRBJ1-2, with D possibly matching TRBD1 (5 bases). The sequenced material came from PBMCs or T cells enriched from blood (not recorded which). The TCR comes from a young woman with acute COVID-19. CDR3 nucleotides: TGTGCCTGGAGGAGCCTCTCGGGGGGGGGTGATGGCTACACCTTC. Its translation: CAWRSLSGGGDGYTF.